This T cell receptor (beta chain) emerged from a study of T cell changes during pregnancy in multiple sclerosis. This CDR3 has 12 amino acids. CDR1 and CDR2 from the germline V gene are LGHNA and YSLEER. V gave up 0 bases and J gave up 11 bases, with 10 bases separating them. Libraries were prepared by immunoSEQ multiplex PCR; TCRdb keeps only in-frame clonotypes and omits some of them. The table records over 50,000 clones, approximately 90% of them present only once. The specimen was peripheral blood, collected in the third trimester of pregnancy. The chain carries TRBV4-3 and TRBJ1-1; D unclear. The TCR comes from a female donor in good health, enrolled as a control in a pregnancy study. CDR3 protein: CASSQDGRVAFF. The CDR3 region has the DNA TGCGCCAGCAGCCAAGATGGGAGGGTTGCTTTCTTT.